Following are 20 T cell receptor beta chains from one sample sequenced in a study of cytomegalovirus exposure and HLA in healthy donors. Researchers ran the PCR with 60 Vbeta and 13 Jbeta primers. Measured with immunoSEQ multiplex PCR; TCRdb has only the in-frame clones, and not every one. This sample has fewer than 120,000 clones, with approximately 79% found just once. The sample taken for sequencing was PBMCs. The receptor set was obtained from a man younger than 45 in good health and CMV-seropositive.

The chain uses TRBV2 and TRBJ2-2, with TRBD2 matching over 12 bases. The V gene end was trimmed by 5 bases and the J gene end by 3 bases; junction bases not matched to a gene: 1. This CDR3 comprises 15 residues. Germline loops: CDR1 SNHLY, CDR2 FYNNEI. CDR3 sequence (DNA): TGTGCCAGCAGTCTAGCGGGGGGGGACACCGGGGAGCTGTTTTTT. This sequence encodes CASSLAGGDTGELFF.

This clone appeared once. This chain connects TRBV5-4 to TRBJ2-1, with D perhaps matching TRBD1 (5 bases). The V gene lost 4 bases and the J gene lost 2 bases, with 16 bases spanning the gap. The CDR3 covers 16 residues. Germline CDR1 is SGHNT and CDR2 is YYREEE (reference sequence). Here the CDR3 reads CASSPDTTGTYNEQFF. In nucleotides, the CDR3 is TGTGCCAGCAGCCCGGACACTACAGGCACCTACAATGAGCAGTTCTTC.

The chain carries TRBV2 and TRBJ2-3, with 10 bases matching TRBD2. This CDR3 is 12 amino acids long. The V gene end was trimmed by 11 bases and the J gene end by 5 bases; junction bases not matched to a gene: 4. Germline assignment: CDR1 SNHLY and CDR2 FYNNEI. The CDR3 bases are TGTGCCTCAAGCGGGGGGGTAGATACGCAGTATTTT. Residues: CASSGGVDTQYF. Complete variable domain (other parts from reference TRBV2 and TRBJ2-3): EPEVTQTPSHQVTQMGQEVILRCVPISNHLYFYWYRQILGQKVEFLVSFYNNEISEKSEIFDDQFSVERPDGSNFTLKIRSTKLEDSAMYFCASSGGVDTQYFGPGTRLTVL.

This clone was observed a few times. The chain joins TRBV5-6 to TRBJ1-2, with D possibly being TRBD1 (5 bases). CDR3 length equals 15 residues. Trimming left V 4 bases short and J 8 bases short, with 21 bases between. Germline assignment: CDR1 SGHDT and CDR2 YYEEEE. The CDR3 DNA reads as TGTGCCAGCAGCCCCCTAAGGGGATCAGGAGGGGGCTACACCTTC. Amino acids: CASSPLRGSGGGYTF.

The chain combines TRBV6-6 with TRBJ2-7; perhaps TRBD1 as D (5 bases). The CDR3 extends over 15 amino acids. CDR1 is MNHNY, CDR2 SVGAGI, per germline (reference sequence). V lost 5 bases, J lost 1 base, and 15 bases lay in between. CDR3 region: CASSPGRGFSYEQYF. CDR3 DNA sequence: TGTGCCAGCAGTCCTGGTAGGGGATTTTCCTACGAGCAGTACTTC.

The V and J genes are TRBV5-1 and TRBJ1-2; the D gene is possibly TRBD1 (5 bases). Germline-derived CDR1 and CDR2 are SGHRS and YFSETQ. This CDR3 comprises 14 residues. V was trimmed by 4 bases and J by 6 bases, leaving 16 bases between them. In DNA, the CDR3 is TGCGCCAGCAGCACGCAGGGACCGGGAGATGGCTACACCTTC. Translating gives CASSTQGPGDGYTF. Complete variable domain (other parts from reference TRBV5-1 and TRBJ1-2): KAGVTQTPRYLIKTRGQQVTLSCSPISGHRSVSWYQQTPGQGLQFLFEYFSETQRNKGNFPGRFSGRQFSNSRSEMNVSTLELGDSALYLCASSTQGPGDGYTFGSGTRLTVV.

The rearrangement joins TRBV7-9 to TRBJ2-1; 7 nucleotides line up with TRBD2. J was trimmed by 8 bases and V by 4 bases; bases with no gene match: 11. This CDR3 has 15 amino acids. CDR1 and CDR2 (germline): SEHNR, FQNEAQ (reference sequence). CDR3 in DNA: TGTGCCAGCAGCTCCTTTGGGGGGGGGTACGATGAGCAGTTCTTC. Protein: CASSSFGGGYDEQFF. Filled out from reference TRBV7-9 and TRBJ2-1, the complete variable domain reads DTGVSQNPRHKITKRGQNVTFRCDPISEHNRLYWYRQTLGQGPEFLTYFQNEAQLEKSRLLSDRFSAERPKGSFSTLEIQRTEQGDSAMYLCASSSFGGGYDEQFFGPGTRLTVL.

This clone was recorded a few times. The J gene is TRBJ1-5, the V gene TRBV5-5; D is unclear. Germline-derived CDR1 and CDR2 are SGHKS and YYEKEE (reference sequence). V dropped 4 bases and J dropped 0 bases, with 5 bases sitting between them. This CDR3 comprises 13 residues. The CDR3 region is CASSVDSNQPQHF. The CDR3 DNA sequence: TGTGCCAGCAGCGTAGATAGCAATCAGCCCCAGCATTTT.

This sequence joins TRBV11-2 and TRBJ2-7; 7 bases match TRBD2. Unmatched junction bases numbered 17, after V lost 5 bases and J lost 1 base. Germline CDR1 is SGHAT and CDR2 is FQNNGV. This CDR3 spans 18 amino acids. Here the CDR3 reads CASSPMGGNWAGSYEQYF. CDR3 DNA: TGTGCCAGCAGCCCAATGGGGGGGAATTGGGCAGGGTCCTACGAGCAGTACTTC.

V gene TRBV5-8 combines with J gene TRBJ1-5, with unresolved D. Germline V gene data show CDR1 as SGHTS and CDR2 as YDEGEE. The CDR3 contains 13 residues. Between the trimmed V and J ends, which lost 4 bases and 0 bases, there was a span of 5 bases. The CDR3, as DNA: TGTGCCAGCAGCACAAATAGCAATCAGCCCCAGCATTTT. Its translation: CASSTNSNQPQHF.

The chain employs TRBV5-1 and TRBJ1-1, with D possibly matching TRBD1 (5 bases). The length of the CDR3 is 14 residues. Trimming removed 5 bases at V and 3 bases at J, with 14 bases between. The V gene's germline CDR1 is SGHRS and CDR2 YFSETQ. CDR3 sequence reads: CASRQGGGDTEAFF. CDR3 bases: TGCGCCAGCAGGCAGGGTGGTGGAGACACTGAAGCTTTCTTT.

This chain joins TRBV18 and TRBJ2-5; D unresolved. The germline V gene has CDR1 KGHSH and CDR2 LQKENI. The CDR3 is 13 amino acids. V gave up 2 bases and J gave up 3 bases, with 7 bases separating them. The CDR3 DNA reads as TGTGCCAGCTCACCAGCCCCAGAAGAGACCCAGTACTTC. Its translation is CASSPAPEETQYF.

The chain employs TRBV10-3 and TRBJ2-7, with a weak D call TRBD2 (5 bases). This CDR3 is 13 amino acids long. The ends were cut back, 7 bases at V and 5 bases at J, with 15 bases in the middle. Germline CDR1 ENHRY, CDR2 SYGVKD. CDR3 nucleotides: TGTGCCATCAATCACGGGGATAGCAACGAGCAGTACTTC. This translates into CAINHGDSNEQYF.

This chain joins TRBV4-2 and TRBJ2-1, with 9 bases that match TRBD2. The CDR3 runs to 18 residues. Trimming at V came to 2 bases and at J to 6 bases, leaving 14 bases not matched to a gene. The germline V gene has CDR1 LGHNA and CDR2 YNFKEQ. The CDR3 DNA is TGTGCCAGCAGCCAATCCGGCTCTGAGCGGGGGGTATCCAATGAGCAGTTCTTC. Protein: CASSQSGSERGVSNEQFF.

This chain links TRBV2 with TRBJ1-2; D unresolved. The CDR3 loop spans 15 amino acids. Trimming removed 6 bases from V and 0 bases from J, with 14 bases in between. The germline V gene has CDR1 SNHLY and CDR2 FYNNEI. The CDR3 coding sequence is TGTGCCAGCAGGAAGGACGAGGGCCCTAACTATGGCTACACCTTC. Translation: CASRKDEGPNYGYTF.

The chain joins TRBV7-8 to TRBJ2-1, with 10 bases matching TRBD2. The V gene end was trimmed by 5 bases and the J gene end by 2 bases; junction bases not matched to a gene: 6. The germline V gene encodes CDR1 SGHVS and CDR2 FQNEAQ. This CDR3 has 16 residues. CDR3 amino acids: CASSPRLAGTYNEQFF. The DNA of the CDR3 is TGTGCCAGCAGCCCCAGACTAGCGGGTACCTACAATGAGCAGTTCTTC.

The chain employs TRBV11-2 and TRBJ2-7; TRBD2 is a possible D gene (6 bases). The V end was cut by 1 base, the J end by 6 bases, with 16 bases between. Germline V gene data show CDR1 as SGHAT and CDR2 as FQNNGV. The CDR3 is 15 residues long. CDR3: CASSLVGDSGFEQYF. The CDR3 bases are TGTGCCAGCAGCTTAGTGGGCGATAGCGGCTTCGAGCAGTACTTC.

The chain recombines TRBV7-9 with TRBJ2-3; D might be TRBD2 (6 bases). Trimming shortened V by 2 bases and J by 4 bases, and 16 bases separated the two germline ends. The CDR3 runs 16 residues. Per the germline V gene, CDR1 is SEHNR and CDR2 is FQNEAQ (reference sequence). The CDR3 region has the DNA TGTGCCAGCAGCTTAAGGCCTAGCGAAGGGGCAGATACGCAGTATTTT. This translates into CASSLRPSEGADTQYF.

This clone was detected only a few times. This rearrangement joins TRBV10-1 to TRBJ1-1; 7 nucleotides match TRBD1. CDR3 size: 15 residues. Germline CDR1 and CDR2: WNHNN and SYGVQD (reference sequence). With 10 bases clipped from V and 0 bases from J, the junction kept 11 bases outside the gene matches. CDR3 nucleotides: TGCGCCACACCTAACCGACAGGGATTGAACACTGAAGCTTTCTTT. Translated, it gives CATPNRQGLNTEAFF.

V usage is TRBV27 and J usage is TRBJ1-2; 7 nucleotides align to TRBD1. V lost 8 bases, J lost 8 bases, and 5 bases stayed unmatched. CDR3 length: 11 residues. The germline CDR1 and CDR2 sequences are MNHEY and SMNVEV (reference sequence). The CDR3: CASGQAEGYTF. CDR3 sequence (DNA): TGTGCCAGCGGACAGGCGGAGGGCTACACCTTC.